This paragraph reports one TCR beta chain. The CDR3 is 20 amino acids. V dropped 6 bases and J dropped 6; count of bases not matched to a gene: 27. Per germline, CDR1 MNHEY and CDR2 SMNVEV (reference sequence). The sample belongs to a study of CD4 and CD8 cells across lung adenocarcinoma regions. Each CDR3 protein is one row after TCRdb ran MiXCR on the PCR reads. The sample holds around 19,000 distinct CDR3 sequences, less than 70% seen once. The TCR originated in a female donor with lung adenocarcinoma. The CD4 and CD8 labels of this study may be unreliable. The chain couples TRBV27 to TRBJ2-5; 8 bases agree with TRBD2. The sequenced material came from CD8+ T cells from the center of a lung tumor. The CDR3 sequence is CASRSRAAGGAGRAKKTQYF. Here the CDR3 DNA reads TGTGCCAGCAGGTCAAGGGCGGCGGGGGGCGCCGGCCGTGCCAAAAAGACCCAGTACTTC.